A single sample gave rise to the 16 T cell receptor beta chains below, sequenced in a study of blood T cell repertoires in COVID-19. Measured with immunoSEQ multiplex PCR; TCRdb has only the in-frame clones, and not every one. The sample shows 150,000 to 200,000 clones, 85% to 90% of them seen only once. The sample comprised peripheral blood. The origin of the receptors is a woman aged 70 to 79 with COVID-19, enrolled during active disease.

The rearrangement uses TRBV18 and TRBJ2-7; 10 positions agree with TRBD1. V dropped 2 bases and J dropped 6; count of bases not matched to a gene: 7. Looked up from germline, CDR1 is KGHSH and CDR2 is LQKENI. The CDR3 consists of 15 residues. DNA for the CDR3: TGTGCCAGCTCACCAACCACGACAGGGGGCGGCGAGCAGTACTTC. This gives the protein CASSPTTTGGGEQYF.

The CDR3 coding sequence is TGTGCCAGCAGCCTCCGTATTGGGGCCACCAATGAGCAGTTCTTC. Its translation: CASSLRIGATNEQFF. The genes are TRBV7-2 and TRBJ2-1; D might be TRBD1 (5 bases). In germline, CDR1 is SGHTA, CDR2 FQGNSA. Trimming removed 5 bases from V and 6 bases from J, with 17 bases in between. There are 15 residues in the CDR3.

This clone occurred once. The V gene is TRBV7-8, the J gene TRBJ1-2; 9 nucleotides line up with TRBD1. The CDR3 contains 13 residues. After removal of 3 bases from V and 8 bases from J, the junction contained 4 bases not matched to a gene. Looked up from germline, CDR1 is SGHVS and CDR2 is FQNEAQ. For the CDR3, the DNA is TGTGCCAGCAGCTTCGGGACAGGGCGCGGCTACACCTTC. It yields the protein CASSFGTGRGYTF.

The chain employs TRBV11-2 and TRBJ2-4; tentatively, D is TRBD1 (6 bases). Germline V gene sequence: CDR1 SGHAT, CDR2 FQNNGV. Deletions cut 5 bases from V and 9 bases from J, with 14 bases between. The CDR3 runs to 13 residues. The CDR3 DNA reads TGTGCCAGCAGCCCTAACAGGGTCTCCATTCAGTACTTC. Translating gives CASSPNRVSIQYF.

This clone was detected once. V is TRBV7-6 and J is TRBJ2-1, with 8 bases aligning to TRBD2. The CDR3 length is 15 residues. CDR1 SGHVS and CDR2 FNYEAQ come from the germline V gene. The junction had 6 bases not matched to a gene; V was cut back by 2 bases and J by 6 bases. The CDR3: CASSLQAGAGNEQFF. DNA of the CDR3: TGTGCCAGCAGCTTACAAGCGGGAGCGGGCAATGAGCAGTTCTTC.

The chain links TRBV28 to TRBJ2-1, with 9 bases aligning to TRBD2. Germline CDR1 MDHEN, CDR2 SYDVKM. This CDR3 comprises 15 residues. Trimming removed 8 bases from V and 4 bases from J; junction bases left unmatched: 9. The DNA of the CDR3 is TGTGCCAGCTGGGCTAGCGGGAAGGTTTACAATGAGCAGTTCTTC. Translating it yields CASWASGKVYNEQFF.

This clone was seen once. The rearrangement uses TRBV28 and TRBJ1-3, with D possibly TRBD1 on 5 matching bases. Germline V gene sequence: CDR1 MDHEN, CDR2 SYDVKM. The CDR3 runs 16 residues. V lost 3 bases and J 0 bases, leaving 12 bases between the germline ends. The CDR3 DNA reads TGTGCCAGCAGTTTGGAGGGGTTGGACTCTGGAAACACCATATATTTT. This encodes CASSLEGLDSGNTIYF.

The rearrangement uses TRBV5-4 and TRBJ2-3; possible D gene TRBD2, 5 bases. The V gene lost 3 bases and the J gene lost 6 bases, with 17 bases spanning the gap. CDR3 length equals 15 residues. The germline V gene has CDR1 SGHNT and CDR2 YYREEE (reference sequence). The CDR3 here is CASSSRAAHGDTQYF. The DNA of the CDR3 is TGTGCCAGCAGCTCCCGAGCGGCCCATGGGGATACGCAGTATTTT.

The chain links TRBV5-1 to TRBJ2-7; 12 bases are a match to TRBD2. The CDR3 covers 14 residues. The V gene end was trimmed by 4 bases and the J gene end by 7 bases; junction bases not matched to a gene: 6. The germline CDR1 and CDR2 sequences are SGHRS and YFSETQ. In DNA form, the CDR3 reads TGCGCCAGCAGCCCTAGCGGGAGGGCTTATGAGCAGTACTTC. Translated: CASSPSGRAYEQYF. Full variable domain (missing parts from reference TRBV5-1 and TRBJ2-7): KAGVTQTPRYLIKTRGQQVTLSCSPISGHRSVSWYQQTPGQGLQFLFEYFSETQRNKGNFPGRFSGRQFSNSRSEMNVSTLELGDSALYLCASSPSGRAYEQYFGPGTRLTVT.

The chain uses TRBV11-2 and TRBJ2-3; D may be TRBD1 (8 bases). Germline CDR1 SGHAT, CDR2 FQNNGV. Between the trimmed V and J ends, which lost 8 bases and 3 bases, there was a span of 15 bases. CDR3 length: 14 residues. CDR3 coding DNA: TGTGCCAGCTGGGGGGGGACAGGAACAGATACGCAGTATTTT. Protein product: CASWGGTGTDTQYF.

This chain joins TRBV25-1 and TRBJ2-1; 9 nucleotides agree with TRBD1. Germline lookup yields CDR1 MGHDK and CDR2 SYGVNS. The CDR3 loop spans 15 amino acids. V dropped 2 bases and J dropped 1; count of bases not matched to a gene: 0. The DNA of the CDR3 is TGTGCCAGCAGTGAAGACAGGGGGTCCTACAATGAGCAGTTCTTC. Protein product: CASSEDRGSYNEQFF.

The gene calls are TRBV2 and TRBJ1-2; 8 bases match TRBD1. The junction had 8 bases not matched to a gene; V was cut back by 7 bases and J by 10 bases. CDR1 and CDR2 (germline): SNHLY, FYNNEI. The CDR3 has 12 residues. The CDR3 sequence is CASKATGDVYTF. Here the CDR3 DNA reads TGTGCCAGCAAGGCGACAGGGGATGTCTACACCTTC.

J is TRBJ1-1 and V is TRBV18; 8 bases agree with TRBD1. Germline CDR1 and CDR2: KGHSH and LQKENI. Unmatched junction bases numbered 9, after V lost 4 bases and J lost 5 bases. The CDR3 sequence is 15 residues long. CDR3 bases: TGTGCCAGCTCACGGCGGTACTACAGGGGGACTGAAGCTTTCTTT. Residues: CASSRRYYRGTEAFF.

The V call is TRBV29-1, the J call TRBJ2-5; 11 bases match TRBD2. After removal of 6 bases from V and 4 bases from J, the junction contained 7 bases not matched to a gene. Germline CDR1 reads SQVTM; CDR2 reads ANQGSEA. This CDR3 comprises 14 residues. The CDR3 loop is CSVNLAGGRETQYF. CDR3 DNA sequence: TGCAGCGTAAATCTAGCGGGAGGTCGAGAGACCCAGTACTTC.

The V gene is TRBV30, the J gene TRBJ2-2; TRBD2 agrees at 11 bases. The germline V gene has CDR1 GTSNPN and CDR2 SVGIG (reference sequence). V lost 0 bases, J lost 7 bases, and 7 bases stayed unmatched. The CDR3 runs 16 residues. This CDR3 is CAWSVPLAGVLGELFF. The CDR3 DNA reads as TGTGCCTGGAGTGTACCACTAGCGGGAGTTCTCGGGGAGCTGTTTTTT.

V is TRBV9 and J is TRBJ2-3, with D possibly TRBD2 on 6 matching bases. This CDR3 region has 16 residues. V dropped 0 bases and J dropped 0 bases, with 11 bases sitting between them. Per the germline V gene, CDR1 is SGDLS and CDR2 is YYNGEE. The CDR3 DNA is TGTGCCAGCAGCGTAGGGCGGGGTCCAAGCACAGATACGCAGTATTTT. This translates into CASSVGRGPSTDTQYF.